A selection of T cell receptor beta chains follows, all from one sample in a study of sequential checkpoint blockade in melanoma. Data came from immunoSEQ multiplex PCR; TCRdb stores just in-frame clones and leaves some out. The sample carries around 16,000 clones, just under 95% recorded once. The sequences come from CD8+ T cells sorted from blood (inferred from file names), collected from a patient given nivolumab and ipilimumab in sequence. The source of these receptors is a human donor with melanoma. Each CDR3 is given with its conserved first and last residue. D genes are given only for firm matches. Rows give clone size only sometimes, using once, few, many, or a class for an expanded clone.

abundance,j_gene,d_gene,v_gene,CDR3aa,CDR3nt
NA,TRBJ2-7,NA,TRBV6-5,CASSYSTDSYEQYF,TGTGCCAGCAGTTACTCGACAGACTCCTACGAGCAGTACTTC
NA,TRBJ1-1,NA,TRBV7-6,CASRGAGPEAFF,TGTGCCAGCAGGGGGGCGGGCCCTGAAGCTTTCTTT
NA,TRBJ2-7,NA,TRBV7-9,CASSLMPAIYEQYF,TGTGCCAGCAGCTTAATGCCTGCTATATACGAGCAGTACTTC
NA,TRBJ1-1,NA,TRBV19,CASSIVDTSEAFF,TGTGCCAGTAGTATAGTCGATACTTCCGAAGCTTTCTTT
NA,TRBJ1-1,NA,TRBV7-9,CASSLDRTATEAFF,TGTGCCAGCAGCTTAGACAGGACGGCGACTGAAGCTTTCTTT
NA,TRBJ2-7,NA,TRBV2,CASSTNMEGSYEQYF,TGTGCCAGCAGCACGAACATGGAGGGCTCCTACGAGCAGTACTTC
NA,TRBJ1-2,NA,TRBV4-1,CASSQDFGRNGYTF,TGCGCCAGCAGCCAAGACTTCGGGAGGAATGGCTACACCTTC
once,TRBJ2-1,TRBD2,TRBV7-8,CASSLPGEGRLIYNEQFF,TGTGCCAGCAGCCTTCCCGGGGAGGGGCGACTTATCTACAATGAGCAGTTCTTC
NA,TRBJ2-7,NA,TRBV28,CASSPSLEQYF,TGTGCCAGCAGCCCCTCCCTCGAGCAGTACTTC
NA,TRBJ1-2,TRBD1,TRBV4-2,CASSPEGQGGYGYTF,TGTGCCAGCAGCCCAGAGGGACAGGGAGGCTATGGCTACACCTTC
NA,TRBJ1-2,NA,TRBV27,CASSLDSTNYGYTF,TGTGCCAGCAGTTTGGACTCCACTAACTATGGCTACACCTTC
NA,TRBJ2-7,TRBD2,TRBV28,CASSLGTSGASLYEQYF,TGTGCCAGCAGTCTCGGGACTAGCGGGGCAAGCCTCTACGAGCAGTACTTC
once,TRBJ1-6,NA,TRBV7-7,CASSPWGNSPLHF,TGTGCTAGCAGCCCGTGGGGCAATTCACCCCTCCACTTT
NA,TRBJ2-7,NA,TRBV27,CASSPSGPSYEQYF,TGTGCCAGCAGCCCAAGCGGGCCCTCCTACGAGCAGTACTTC
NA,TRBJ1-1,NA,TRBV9,CASSVGSLTGGMNTEAFF,TGTGCCAGCAGCGTAGGTAGTTTGACGGGAGGGATGAACACTGAAGCTTTCTTT
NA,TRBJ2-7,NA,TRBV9,CASSSTGGGIYEQYF,TGTGCCAGCAGTTCTACAGGGGGGGGGATCTACGAGCAGTACTTC
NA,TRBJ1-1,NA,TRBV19,CASSMLSEAFF,TGTGCCAGTAGTATGTTGAGTGAAGCTTTCTTT
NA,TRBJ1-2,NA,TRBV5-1,CASSSHKPQRENYGYTF,TGCGCCAGCAGCTCACATAAACCTCAACGGGAAAACTATGGCTACACCTTC
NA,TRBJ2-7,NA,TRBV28,CASSFQVGAVSYEQYF,TGTGCCAGCAGTTTCCAAGTGGGAGCCGTCTCCTACGAGCAGTACTTC
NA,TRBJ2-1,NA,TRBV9,CASSGGPPYNEQFF,TGTGCCAGCAGCGGAGGGCCCCCCTACAATGAGCAGTTCTTC
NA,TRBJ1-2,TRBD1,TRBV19,CASSAGQGAGYGYTF,TGTGCCAGTAGTGCCGGACAGGGGGCGGGCTATGGCTACACCTTC
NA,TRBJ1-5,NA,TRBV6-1,CASSWAAYQPQHF,TGTGCCAGCAGTTGGGCAGCCTATCAGCCCCAGCATTTT
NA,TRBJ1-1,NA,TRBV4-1,CASSQDQGENAEAFF,TGCGCCAGCAGCCAAGATCAGGGCGAGAACGCTGAAGCTTTCTTT
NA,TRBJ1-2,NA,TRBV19,CASSSGTFSGYTF,TGTGCCAGTAGTTCGGGGACTTTCTCTGGCTACACCTTC
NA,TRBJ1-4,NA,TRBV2,CASTKQANEKLFF,TGTGCCAGCACTAAACAGGCTAATGAAAAACTGTTTTTT
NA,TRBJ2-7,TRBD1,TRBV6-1,CASSPGTDNYEQYF,TGTGCCAGCAGTCCCGGGACAGATAACTACGAGCAGTACTTC
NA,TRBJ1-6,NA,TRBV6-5,CATRATYNSPLHF,TGTGCCACCCGTGCGACCTATAATTCACCCCTCCACTTT
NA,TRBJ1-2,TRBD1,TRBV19,CASSYRGSYGYTF,TGTGCCAGTAGCTACAGGGGTAGCTATGGCTACACCTTC
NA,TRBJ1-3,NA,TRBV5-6,CASSIVVLSGSGNTIYF,TGTGCCAGCAGCATAGTCGTTCTGAGCGGCTCTGGAAACACCATATATTTT
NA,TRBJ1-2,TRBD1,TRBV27,CASSLFPETGVGYTF,TGTGCCAGCAGTTTATTCCCCGAAACAGGGGTCGGCTACACCTTC
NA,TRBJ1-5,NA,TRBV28,CASSLGAANQPQHF,TGTGCCAGCAGTTTGGGGGCAGCTAATCAGCCCCAGCATTTT
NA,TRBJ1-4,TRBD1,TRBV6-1,CASSGPGQGPYTNEKLFF,TGTGCCAGCAGTGGACCGGGACAGGGACCTTACACTAATGAAAAACTGTTTTTT
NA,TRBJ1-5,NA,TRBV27,CASSLSPGGNQPQHF,TGTGCCAGCAGTTTATCCCCGGGAGGCAATCAGCCCCAGCATTTT
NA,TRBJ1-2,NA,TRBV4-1,CASSQESNYGYTF,TGCGCCAGCAGCCAAGAGAGTAACTATGGCTACACCTTC
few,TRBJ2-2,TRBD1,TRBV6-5,CASSSPITGVTGELFF,TGTGCCAGCAGTTCCCCCATCACAGGGGTGACCGGGGAGCTGTTTTTT
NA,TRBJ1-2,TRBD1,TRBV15,CATSPTGDGYTF,TGTGCCACCAGCCCGACAGGGGATGGCTACACCTTC
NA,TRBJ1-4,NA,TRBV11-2,CASSLVGVGRDEKLFF,TGTGCCAGCAGCTTAGTTGGGGTGGGCAGGGATGAAAAACTGTTTTTT
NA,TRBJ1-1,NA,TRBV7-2,CASSLITGPEAFF,TGTGCCAGCAGCTTAATAACAGGGCCTGAAGCTTTCTTT
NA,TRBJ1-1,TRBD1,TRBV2,CASSETWDRDNTEAFF,TGTGCCAGCAGTGAAACTTGGGACAGGGATAACACTGAAGCTTTCTTT
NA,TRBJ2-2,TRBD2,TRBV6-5,CASKIAGVSTGELFF,TGTGCCAGCAAAATAGCGGGAGTGTCGACCGGGGAGCTGTTTTTT
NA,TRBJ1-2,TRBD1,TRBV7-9,CASSVGQGGGYGYTF,TGTGCCAGCAGCGTCGGACAGGGGGGAGGCTATGGCTACACCTTC
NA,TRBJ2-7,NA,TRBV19,CASSGDSYEQYF,TGTGCCAGTAGTGGAGATTCCTACGAGCAGTACTTC
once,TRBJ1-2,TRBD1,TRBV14,CASSQTGGTYGYTF,TGTGCCAGCAGCCAGACAGGGGGAACCTATGGCTACACCTTC
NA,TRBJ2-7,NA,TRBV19,CASSISGAREQYF,TGTGCCAGTAGTATCTCGGGAGCTAGGGAGCAGTACTTC
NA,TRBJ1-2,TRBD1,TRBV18,CASSPPDRGYGGYTF,TGTGCCAGCTCACCACCCGACAGGGGATATGGTGGCTACACCTTC
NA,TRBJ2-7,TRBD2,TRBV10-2,CASGGLAKLSEQYF,TGCGCCAGCGGAGGACTAGCAAAGCTAAGCGAGCAGTACTTC
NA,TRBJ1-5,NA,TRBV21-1,CASSAPDSELKPQHF,TGTGCCAGCAGCGCCCCTGACAGTGAACTAAAGCCCCAGCATTTT
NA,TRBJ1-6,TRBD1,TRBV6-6,CATTSTGDNSPLHF,TGTGCCACGACGTCGACAGGGGATAATTCACCCCTCCACTTT